What follows describes a single T cell receptor (beta chain). Antigen specificity is unknown. CDR1 and CDR2 from the germline V gene are KGHSY and FQNENV. This CDR3 comprises 13 residues. Trimming took 0 bases from V and 6 from J, leaving 6 bases between them. The sample comes from a study of T cell responses to AZD1222 COVID-19 vaccine. The table came from immunoSEQ multiplex PCR; TCRdb's copy has only in-frame clones and leaves some out. Among about 140,000 clones, around 84% were seen once, and the ten largest hold 5% to 6%. Study results and caveats: Spike was spanned by vaccine-associated CD4 TCRs, with dominance at 160-218 and 743-854. Repertoires in all cases were sampled only once the peak T cell response had passed.

Source: peripheral blood, taken 28 days after the second AZD1222 dose. V usage is TRBV16 and J usage is TRBJ1-5; no clear D. The source of this sequence is an adult who received the AZD1222 COVID-19 vaccine. CDR3 residues: CASSQSRAQPQHF. The CDR3 DNA sequence: TGTGCCAGCAGCCAATCCAGAGCTCAGCCCCAGCATTTT.